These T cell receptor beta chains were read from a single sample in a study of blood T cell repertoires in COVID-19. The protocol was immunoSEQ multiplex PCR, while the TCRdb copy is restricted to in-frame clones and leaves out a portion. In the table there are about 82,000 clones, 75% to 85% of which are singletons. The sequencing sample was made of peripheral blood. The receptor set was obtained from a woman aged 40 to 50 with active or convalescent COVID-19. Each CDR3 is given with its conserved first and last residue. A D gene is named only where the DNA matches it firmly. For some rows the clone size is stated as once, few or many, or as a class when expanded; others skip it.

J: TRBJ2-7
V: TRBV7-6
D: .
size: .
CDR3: CASSLTGGQHYEQYF
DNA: TGTGCCAGCAGCTTGACGGGCGGACAGCACTACGAGCAGTACTTC

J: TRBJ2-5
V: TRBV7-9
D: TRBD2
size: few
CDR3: CASTNPQAGRGETQYF
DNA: TGTGCCAGCACCAACCCACAAGCGGGACGGGGAGAGACCCAGTACTTC

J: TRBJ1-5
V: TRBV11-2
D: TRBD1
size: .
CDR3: CASSSDRGQPQHF
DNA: TGTGCCAGCAGCTCGGACAGGGGCCAGCCCCAGCATTTT

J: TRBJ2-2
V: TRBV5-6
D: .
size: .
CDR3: CASSLVGRQFTGELFF
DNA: TGTGCCAGCAGCTTGGTCGGGCGACAGTTCACCGGGGAGCTGTTTTTT

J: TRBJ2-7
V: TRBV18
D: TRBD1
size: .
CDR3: CASSPLAGTDYEQYF
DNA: TGTGCCAGCTCACCACTGGCTGGGACAGATTACGAGCAGTACTTC

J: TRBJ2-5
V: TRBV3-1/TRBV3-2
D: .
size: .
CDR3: CASSHRMSGPARQETQYF
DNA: TGTGCCAGCAGCCATCGTATGAGTGGGCCTGCCCGCCAAGAGACCCAGTACTTC

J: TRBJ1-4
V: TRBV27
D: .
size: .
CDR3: CASRRDNYNEKLFF
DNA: TGTGCCAGTCGTAGGGACAACTATAATGAAAAACTGTTTTTT

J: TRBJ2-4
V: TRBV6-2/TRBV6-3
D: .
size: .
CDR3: CASSRERLRDRLNIQYF
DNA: TGTGCCAGCAGTCGGGAGCGCCTCCGGGACAGATTAAACATTCAGTACTTC

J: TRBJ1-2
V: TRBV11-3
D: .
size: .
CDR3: CASSTSGVFNGYTF
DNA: TGTGCCAGCAGCACGTCAGGGGTCTTTAATGGCTACACCTTC

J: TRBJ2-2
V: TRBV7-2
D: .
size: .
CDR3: CASSSSGLVGELFF
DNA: TGTGCCAGCAGCTCCTCCGGACTCGTCGGGGAGCTGTTTTTT

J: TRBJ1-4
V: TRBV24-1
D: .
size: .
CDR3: CATSDDGRFGEKLFF
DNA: TGTGCCACCAGTGACGACGGGAGGTTCGGGGAAAAACTGTTTTTT